This record looks at one T cell receptor beta chain sequence and its context. As yet, its antigen is unknown. This entry comes from a study of shared clonotypes between healthy human individuals. Study-wide points: Limited genetic and exposure-history diversity came from having few donors. Clonotype sharing among donors, it was expected, would be affected by sequencing depth.

CDR1 and CDR2 from the germline V gene are DFQATT and SNEGSKA (reference sequence). Deletions cut 2 bases from V and 7 bases from J, with 7 bases between. The CDR3 loop spans 11 amino acids. Deep-level running was used for the assay. Original analysis: Filtering differed for immunoSEQ, which gave only junction sequences without quality scores. The protocol was immunoSEQ multiplex PCR, while the TCRdb copy is restricted to in-frame clones and leaves out a portion. V, J and clone size are those of that table, while D and trimming were read from the DNA. The data show around 500,000 clones, about 76% seen once.

The specimen sequenced was PBMCs. This chain uses TRBV20-1 with TRBJ2-3, with D unclear. The TCR sequence derives from a woman in her thirties or forties in good health. Some clones in this sample may be carry-over from other donors' samples. CDR3 sequence: CSARLGYTQYF. In DNA, the CDR3 is TGCAGTGCTAGATTAGGGTATACGCAGTATTTT.